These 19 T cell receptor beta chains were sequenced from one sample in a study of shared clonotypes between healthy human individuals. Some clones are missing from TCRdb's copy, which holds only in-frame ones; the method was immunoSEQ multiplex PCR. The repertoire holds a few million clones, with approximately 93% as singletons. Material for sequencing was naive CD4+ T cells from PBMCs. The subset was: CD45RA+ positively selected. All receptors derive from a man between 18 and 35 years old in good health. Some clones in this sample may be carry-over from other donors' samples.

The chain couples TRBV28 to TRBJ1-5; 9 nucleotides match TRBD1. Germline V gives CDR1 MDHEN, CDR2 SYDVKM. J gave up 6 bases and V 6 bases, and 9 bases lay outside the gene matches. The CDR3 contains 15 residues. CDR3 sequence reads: CASREGQGRGQPQHF. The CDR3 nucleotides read TGTGCCAGCAGAGAAGGACAGGGGAGAGGTCAGCCCCAGCATTTT.

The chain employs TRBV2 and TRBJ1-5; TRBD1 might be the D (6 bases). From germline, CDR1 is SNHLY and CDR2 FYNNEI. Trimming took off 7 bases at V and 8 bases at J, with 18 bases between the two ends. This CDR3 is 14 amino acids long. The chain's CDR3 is CASTILRGGEPQHF. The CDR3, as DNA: TGTGCCAGCACGATCCTCAGGGGTGGAGAGCCCCAGCATTTT. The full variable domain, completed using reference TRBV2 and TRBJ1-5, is EPEVTQTPSHQVTQMGQEVILRCVPISNHLYFYWYRQILGQKVEFLVSFYNNEISEKSEIFDDQFSVERPDGSNFTLKIRSTKLEDSAMYFCASTILRGGEPQHFGDGTRLSIL.

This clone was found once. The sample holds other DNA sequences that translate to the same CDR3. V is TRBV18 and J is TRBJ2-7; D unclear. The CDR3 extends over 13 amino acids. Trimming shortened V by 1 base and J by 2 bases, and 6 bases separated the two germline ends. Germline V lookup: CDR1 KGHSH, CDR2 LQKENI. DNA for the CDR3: TGTGCCAGCTCACCACGGACGGCCTACGAGCAGTACTTC. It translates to CASSPRTAYEQYF.

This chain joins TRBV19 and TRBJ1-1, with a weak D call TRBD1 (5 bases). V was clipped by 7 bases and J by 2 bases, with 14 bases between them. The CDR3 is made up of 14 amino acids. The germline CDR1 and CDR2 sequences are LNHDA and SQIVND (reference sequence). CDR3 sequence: CASTRQPRNTEAFF. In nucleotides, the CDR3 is TGTGCCAGTACCAGACAGCCTCGAAACACTGAAGCTTTCTTT.

The CDR3 here is CASSLEASGANVLTF. In DNA, the CDR3 is TGTGCCAGCAGCTTAGAAGCGTCCGGGGCCAACGTCCTGACTTTC. V usage is TRBV7-9 and J usage is TRBJ2-6, with unresolved D. Between the trimmed V and J ends, which lost 1 base and 4 bases, there was a span of 8 bases. Looked up from germline, CDR1 is SEHNR and CDR2 is FQNEAQ (reference sequence). The length of the CDR3 is 15 residues.

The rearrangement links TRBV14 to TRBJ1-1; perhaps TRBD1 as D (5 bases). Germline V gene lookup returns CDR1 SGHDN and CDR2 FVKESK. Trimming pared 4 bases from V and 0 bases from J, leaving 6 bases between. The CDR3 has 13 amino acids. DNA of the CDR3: TGTGCCAGCAGCCGACAGATGAACACTGAAGCTTTCTTT. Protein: CASSRQMNTEAFF.

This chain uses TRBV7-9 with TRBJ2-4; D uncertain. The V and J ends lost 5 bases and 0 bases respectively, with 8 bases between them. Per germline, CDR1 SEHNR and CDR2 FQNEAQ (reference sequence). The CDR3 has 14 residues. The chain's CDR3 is CASSPPGAKNIQYF. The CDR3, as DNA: TGTGCCAGCAGCCCCCCTGGAGCCAAAAACATTCAGTACTTC. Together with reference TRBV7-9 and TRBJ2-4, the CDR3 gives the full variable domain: DTGVSQNPRHKITKRGQNVTFRCDPISEHNRLYWYRQTLGQGPEFLTYFQNEAQLEKSRLLSDRFSAERPKGSFSTLEIQRTEQGDSAMYLCASSPPGAKNIQYFGAGTRLSVL.

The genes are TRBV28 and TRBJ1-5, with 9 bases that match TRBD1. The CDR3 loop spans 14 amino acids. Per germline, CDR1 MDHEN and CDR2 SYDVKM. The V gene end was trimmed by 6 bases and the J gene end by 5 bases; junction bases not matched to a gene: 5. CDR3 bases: TGTGCCAGCAGGGACAGGGGAATTCATCAGCCCCAGCATTTT. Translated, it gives CASRDRGIHQPQHF.

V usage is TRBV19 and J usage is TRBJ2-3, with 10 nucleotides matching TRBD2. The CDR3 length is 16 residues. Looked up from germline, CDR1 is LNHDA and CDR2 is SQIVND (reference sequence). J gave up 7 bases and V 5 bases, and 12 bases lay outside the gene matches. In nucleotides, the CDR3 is TGTGCCAGTAGTGGAAGTCTAGCGGGAGTGGCGCATACGCAGTATTTT. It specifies CASSGSLAGVAHTQYF. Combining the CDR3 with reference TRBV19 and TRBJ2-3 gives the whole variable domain DGGITQSPKYLFRKEGQNVTLSCEQNLNHDAMYWYRQDPGQGLRLIYYSQIVNDFQKGDIAEGYSVSREKKESFPLTVTSAQKNPTAFYLCASSGSLAGVAHTQYFGPGTRLTVL.

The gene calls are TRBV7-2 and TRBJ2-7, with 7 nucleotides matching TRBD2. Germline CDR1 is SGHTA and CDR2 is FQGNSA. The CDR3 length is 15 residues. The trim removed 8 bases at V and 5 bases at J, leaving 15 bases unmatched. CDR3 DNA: TGTGCCAGCTCCCAGCGGGGTGGGAGTGTGAACGAGCAGTACTTC. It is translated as CASSQRGGSVNEQYF.

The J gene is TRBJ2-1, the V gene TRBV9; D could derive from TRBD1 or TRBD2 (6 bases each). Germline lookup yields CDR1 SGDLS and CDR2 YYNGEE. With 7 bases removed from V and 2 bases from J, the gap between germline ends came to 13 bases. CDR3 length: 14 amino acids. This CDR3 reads CASGYREAYNEQFF. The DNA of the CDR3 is TGTGCCAGCGGGTACAGGGAGGCCTACAATGAGCAGTTCTTC.

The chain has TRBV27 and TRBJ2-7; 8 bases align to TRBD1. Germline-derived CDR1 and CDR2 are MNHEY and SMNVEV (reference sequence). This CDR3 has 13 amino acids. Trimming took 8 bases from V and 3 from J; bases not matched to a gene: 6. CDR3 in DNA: TGTGCCAGCGGTAGACAGGGGATCTACGAGCAGTACTTC. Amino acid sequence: CASGRQGIYEQYF.

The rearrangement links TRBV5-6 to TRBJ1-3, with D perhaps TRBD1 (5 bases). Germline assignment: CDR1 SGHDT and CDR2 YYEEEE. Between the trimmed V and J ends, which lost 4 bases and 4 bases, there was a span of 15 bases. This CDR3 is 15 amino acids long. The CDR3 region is CASSIWGRDGNTIYF. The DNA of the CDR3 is TGTGCCAGCAGCATCTGGGGCCGGGACGGAAACACCATATATTTT.

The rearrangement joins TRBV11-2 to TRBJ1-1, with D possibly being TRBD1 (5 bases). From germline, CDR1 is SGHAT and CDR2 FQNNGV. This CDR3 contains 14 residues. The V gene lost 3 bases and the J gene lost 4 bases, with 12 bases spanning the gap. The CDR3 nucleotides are TGTGCCAGCAGCTTGGGCGGAGGGGCCACTGAAGCTTTCTTT. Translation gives CASSLGGGATEAFF.

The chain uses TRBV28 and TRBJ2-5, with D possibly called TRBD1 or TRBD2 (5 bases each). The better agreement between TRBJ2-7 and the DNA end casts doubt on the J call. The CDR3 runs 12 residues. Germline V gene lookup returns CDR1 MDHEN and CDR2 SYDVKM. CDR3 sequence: CASARGRYEQYF. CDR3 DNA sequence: TGTGCCAGTGCCCGGGGCAGATACGAGCAGTACTTC.

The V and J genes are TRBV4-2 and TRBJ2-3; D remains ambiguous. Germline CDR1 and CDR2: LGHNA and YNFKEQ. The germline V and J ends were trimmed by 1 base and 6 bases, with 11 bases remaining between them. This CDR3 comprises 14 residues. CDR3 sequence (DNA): TGTGCCAGCAGCCAAGCCCCAGTGGGGGATACGCAGTATTTT. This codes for CASSQAPVGDTQYF.

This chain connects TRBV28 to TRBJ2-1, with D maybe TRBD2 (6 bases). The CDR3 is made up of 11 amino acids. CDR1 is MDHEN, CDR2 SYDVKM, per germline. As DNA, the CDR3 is TGTGGGGCGGGGATATACAATGAGCAGTTCTTC. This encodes CGAGIYNEQFF.

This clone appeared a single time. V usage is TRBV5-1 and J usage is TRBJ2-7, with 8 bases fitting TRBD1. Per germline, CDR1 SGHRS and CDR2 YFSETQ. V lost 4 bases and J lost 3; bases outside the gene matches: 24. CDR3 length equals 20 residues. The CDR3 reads CASSRGQEGPGTGNYYEQYF. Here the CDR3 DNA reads TGCGCCAGCAGCCGAGGACAGGAGGGGCCCGGGACAGGAAATTACTACGAGCAGTACTTC.

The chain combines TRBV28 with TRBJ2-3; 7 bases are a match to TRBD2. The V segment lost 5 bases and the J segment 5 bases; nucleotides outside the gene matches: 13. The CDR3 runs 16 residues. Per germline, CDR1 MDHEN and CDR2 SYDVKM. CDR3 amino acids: CASSRPWAGVKDTQYF. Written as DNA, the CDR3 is TGTGCCAGCAGTCGCCCTTGGGCGGGAGTTAAAGATACGCAGTATTTT. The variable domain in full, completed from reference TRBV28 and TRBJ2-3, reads DVKVTQSSRYLVKRTGEKVFLECVQDMDHENMFWYRQDPGLGLRLIYFSYDVKMKEKGDIPEGYSVSREKKERFSLILESASTNQTSMYLCASSRPWAGVKDTQYFGPGTRLTVL.